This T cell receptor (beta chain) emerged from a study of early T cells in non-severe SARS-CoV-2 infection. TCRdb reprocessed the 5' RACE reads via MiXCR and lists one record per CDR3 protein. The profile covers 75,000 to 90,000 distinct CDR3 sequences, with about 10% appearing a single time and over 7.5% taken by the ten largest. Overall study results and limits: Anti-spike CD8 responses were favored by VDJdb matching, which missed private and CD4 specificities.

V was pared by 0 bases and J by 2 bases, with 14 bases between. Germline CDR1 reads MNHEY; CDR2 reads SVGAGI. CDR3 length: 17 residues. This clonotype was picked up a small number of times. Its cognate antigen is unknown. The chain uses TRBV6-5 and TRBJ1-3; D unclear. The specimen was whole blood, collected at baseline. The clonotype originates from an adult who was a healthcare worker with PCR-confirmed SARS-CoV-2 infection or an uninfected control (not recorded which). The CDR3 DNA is TGTGCCAGCAGTTACTCGGCTCTCAAGGGAGCTGGAAACACCATATATTTT. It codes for CASSYSALKGAGNTIYF.